This TCR beta chain was profiled in a study of T-cell reconstitution after alpha-beta-depleted transplantation in children. There are many counts of this clonotype. Germline V gene data show CDR1 as KGHSH and CDR2 as LQKENI. This CDR3 has 14 residues. Trimming pared 0 bases from V and 1 base from J, leaving 6 bases between. Preparation of the TCRbeta library involved a method that used unique molecular identifiers. Each CDR3 protein gets one entry after TCRdb re-called the PCR reads with MiXCR. The data hold about 240,000 distinct CDR3 sequences, with about 12% observed a single time. This TCR was sampled from a human donor who donated a stem cell graft to a child with acute lymphoblastic leukemia. This chain uses TRBV18 with TRBJ1-1; D uncertain. The sample in question was PBMCs from the stem cell graft donor, obtained from the stem cell graft. The CDR3 DNA sequence: TGTGCCAGCTCACCACCCAACGAGAACACTGAAGCTTTCTTT. Protein sequence: CASSPPNENTEAFF.